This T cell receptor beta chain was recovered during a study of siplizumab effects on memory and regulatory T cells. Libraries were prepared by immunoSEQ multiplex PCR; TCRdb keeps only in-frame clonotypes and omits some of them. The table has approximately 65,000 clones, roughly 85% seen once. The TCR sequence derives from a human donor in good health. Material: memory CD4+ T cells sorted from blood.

CDR3 sequence (DNA): TGCGCCAGCAGTGGCCCCGGGACAGGGCTAAAAACCTTGGACACCGGGGAGCTGTTTTTT. Protein: CASSGPGTGLKTLDTGELFF. The chain links TRBV10-1 to TRBJ2-2, with 9 positions matching TRBD1. V dropped 4 bases and J dropped 3; count of bases not matched to a gene: 18. Germline lookup yields CDR1 WNHNN and CDR2 SYGVQD (reference sequence). The CDR3 consists of 20 residues.